The 15 T cell receptor beta chains below come from one sample, sequenced in a study of PD-1 blockade in mismatch repair-deficient tumors. TCRdb keeps only in-frame clones here, not all; method: immunoSEQ multiplex PCR. The sample consists of about 10,000 clones, around 88% of them appearing once. No cognate antigen is known for these TCRs. Indicated time point: roughly 10-day in vitro stimulation with candidate neoantigen peptide 2. Sequenced here: cells cultured in vitro, sampled from a patient treated with pembrolizumab. These receptors came from an adult with mismatch repair-deficient cancer.

The gene calls are TRBV29-1 and TRBJ2-7; D is ambiguous. The CDR3 sequence is 14 residues long. Trimming shortened V by 0 bases and J by 0 bases, and 9 bases separated the two germline ends. The V gene's germline CDR1 is SQVTM and CDR2 ANQGSEA. The DNA of the CDR3 is TGCAGCGTTGAAGATTCGGCGGACTCCTACGAGCAGTACTTC. Translated, it gives CSVEDSADSYEQYF.

This clone has only one observation. The chain couples TRBV5-1 to TRBJ2-2; no reliable D call. V lost 0 bases to trimming and J lost 5 bases, with 5 bases between them. The germline gives CDR1 SGHRS, CDR2 YFSETQ. This CDR3 comprises 13 residues. Here the CDR3 reads CASSLAQTGELFF. The CDR3 DNA follows: TGCGCCAGCAGCTTGGCCCAGACCGGGGAGCTGTTTTTT.

CDR3 residues: CASTRGGTYEQYF. The DNA of the CDR3 is TGTGCCAGTACTAGAGGGGGCACCTACGAGCAGTACTTC. The chain uses TRBV19 and TRBJ2-7; 7 bases align to TRBD1. The trim removed 7 bases at V and 2 bases at J, leaving 5 bases unmatched. From germline, CDR1 is LNHDA and CDR2 SQIVND (reference sequence). The CDR3 contains 13 residues.

The chain recombines TRBV7-9 with TRBJ1-4; D is possibly TRBD1 (6 bases). The CDR3 extends over 13 amino acids. Germline lookup yields CDR1 SEHNR and CDR2 FQNEAQ (reference sequence). Between the trimmed V and J ends, which lost 5 bases and 8 bases, there was a span of 12 bases. The chain's CDR3 is CASSHRQAEKLFF. CDR3 bases: TGTGCCAGCAGCCACCGACAGGCGGAAAAACTGTTTTTT.

In nucleotides, the CDR3 is TGTGCCAGCAGTCCCGACAGGGCGGTAGGGCCCCAGCATTTT. As protein: CASSPDRAVGPQHF. The V and J genes are TRBV2 and TRBJ1-5; 7 positions match TRBD1. After removal of 5 bases from V and 9 bases from J, the junction contained 10 bases not matched to a gene. The germline V gene has CDR1 SNHLY and CDR2 FYNNEI. This CDR3 has 14 amino acids.

The J gene is TRBJ2-2, the V gene TRBV7-3, with D tentatively TRBD1 (5 bases). V dropped 1 base and J dropped 4 bases, with 7 bases sitting between them. Germline assignment: CDR1 SGHTA and CDR2 FQGTGA. CDR3 length: 14 amino acids. In DNA, the CDR3 is TGTGCCAGCAGCTTAAATAGGGGCACCGGGGAGCTGTTTTTT. It encodes CASSLNRGTGELFF.

The chain is built from TRBV10-3 and TRBJ2-7; 7 positions agree with TRBD1. J was trimmed by 1 base and V by 5 bases; bases with no gene match: 5. The CDR3 extends over 14 amino acids. Per germline, CDR1 ENHRY and CDR2 SYGVKD. The CDR3 nucleotides are TGTGCCATCAGTCCCGGACAGGCTTCCTACGAGCAGTACTTC. This sequence encodes CAISPGQASYEQYF.

The chain carries TRBV6-6 and TRBJ2-7, with D unresolved. The V end was cut by 7 bases, the J end by 3 bases, with 7 bases between. The CDR3 extends over 11 amino acids. Per the germline V gene, CDR1 is MNHNY and CDR2 is SVGAGI (reference sequence). Here the CDR3 reads CASNSGYEQYF. The CDR3 DNA follows: TGTGCCAGCAATAGTGGCTACGAGCAGTACTTC.

The V call is TRBV28, the J call TRBJ1-2; 11 bases align to TRBD1. Germline lookup yields CDR1 MDHEN and CDR2 SYDVKM. The CDR3 spans 14 residues. V was pared by 11 bases and J by 8 bases, with 13 bases of the junction left unmatched. CDR3 bases: TGTGCCTACGGACAGGGGGCGAATAGGGGAGGCTACACCTTC. This codes for CAYGQGANRGGYTF.

V and J are TRBV19 and TRBJ1-5, with a weak D call TRBD1 (5 bases). The germline V gene has CDR1 LNHDA and CDR2 SQIVND (reference sequence). This CDR3 is 15 amino acids long. The V end lost 4 bases, the J end lost 5 bases, and 15 bases lay between the germline ends. CDR3 in DNA: TGTGCCAGTAGTACGGGAGACGGGGCCTATCAGCCCCAGCATTTT. This sequence encodes CASSTGDGAYQPQHF.

J is TRBJ1-5 and V is TRBV7-5. TRBV7-5 is listed as a pseudogene. This CDR3 is built from 18 residues. CDR3 coding DNA: TGTGCCAGAAGCCCCTCAGCCCATCATCATAATTGCAATCAGCCCCAGCATTTT. Translation gives CARSPSAHHHNCNQPQHF.

The sample holds a few counts of this clone. For the CDR3, the DNA is TGTGCCAGCAGCTTGGAGCTTTCGGCAGGCGAAGGACCCTACAATGAGCAGTTCTTC. It yields the protein CASSLELSAGEGPYNEQFF. The V and J genes are TRBV5-6 and TRBJ2-1; D unresolved. This CDR3 is built from 19 residues. The V gene's germline CDR1 is SGHDT and CDR2 YYEEEE. The ends were cut back, 0 bases at V and 2 bases at J, with 21 bases in the middle. The complete variable domain, with remaining parts taken from reference TRBV5-6 and TRBJ2-1, reads DAGVTQSPTHLIKTRGQQVTLRCSPKSGHDTVSWYQQALGQGPQFIFQYYEEEERQRGNFPDRFSGHQFPNYSSELNVNALLLGDSALYLCASSLELSAGEGPYNEQFFGPGTRLTVL.

The CDR3 coding sequence is TGCAGTGGATTCGATTTGGACGAGCAGTACTTC. Amino acid sequence: CSGFDLDEQYF. The chain has TRBV20-1 and TRBJ2-7; D is unresolved. The V gene's germline CDR1 is DFQATT and CDR2 SNEGSKA (reference sequence). Trimming took 7 bases from V and 5 from J, leaving 12 bases between them. The CDR3 spans 11 residues.

The chain is built from TRBV9 and TRBJ2-1, with TRBD2 matching over 11 bases. This CDR3 has 16 residues. CDR1 and CDR2 from the germline V gene are SGDLS and YYNGEE. Losses at the gene ends were 0 bases for V and 11 bases for J; bases not matched to a gene: 10. The CDR3 spells CASSVVLAGGQPKQFF. The CDR3 bases are TGTGCCAGCAGCGTAGTTCTAGCGGGAGGCCAACCAAAGCAGTTCTTC.

The chain is built from TRBV18 and TRBJ2-2; TRBD1 might be the D (6 bases). The V gene's germline CDR1 is KGHSH and CDR2 LQKENI. V gave up 1 base and J gave up 4 bases, with 16 bases separating them. The CDR3 has 17 amino acids. The CDR3 reads CASSPLQGRRTTGELFF. The CDR3, as DNA: TGTGCCAGCTCACCACTGCAGGGGAGAAGGACCACCGGGGAGCTGTTTTTT.